A selection of T cell receptor beta chains follows, all from one sample in a study of post-analysis software for immune sequencing data. A single record per CDR3 protein comes from TCRdb applying MiXCR to the PCR reads. This sample has 450,000 to 650,000 distinct CDR3 sequences, with roughly 47% found just once. The sequencing sample was made of blood. The source of these receptors is a girl aged 5 to 17 with multiple sclerosis. Each CDR3 is given with its conserved first and last residue. The order of the fields is J gene, clone size, D gene, V gene, CDR3 DNA, CDR3 protein. The D gene is left open where the match is weak. Clone sizes are given selectively: once, few, many, or a class where the clone is expanded.

TRBJ2-1	many	TRBD1	TRBV29-1	TGCAGCGTTGAAGGTGTACAGGGGATTTACGACAATGAGCAGTTCTTC	CSVEGVQGIYDNEQFF
TRBJ2-1	few	.	TRBV29-1	TGCAGCGCTGCCCTAGCGACCAATGAGCAGTTCTTC	CSAALATNEQFF
TRBJ2-7	.	TRBD2	TRBV20-1	TGCAGTGCTGGGACTAGCAGCCATGTAGACGAGCAGTACTTC	CSAGTSSHVDEQYF
TRBJ1-2	few	TRBD1	TRBV4-1	TGCGCCAGCAGCCAAGATAACAGGGGCTCTGGCTACACCTTC	CASSQDNRGSGYTF
TRBJ1-2	.	.	TRBV9	TGTGCCAGCAGCGTAGACGGTGGACGGGCCTATGGCTACACCTTC	CASSVDGGRAYGYTF
TRBJ2-1	.	TRBD2	TRBV29-1	TGCAGCGTTGTCGGTGGCCTAGCGGAGAACCAAGAGACCCAGTTCTTC	CSVVGGLAENQETQFF
TRBJ2-5	few	TRBD2	TRBV7-8	TGTGCCAGCAGTACTAGCGGGGAACAAGAGACCCAGTACTTC	CASSTSGEQETQYF
TRBJ2-7	few	.	TRBV7-9	TGTGCCAGCAGCCCCTCCCAGGACGAGGTGGGCGAGCAGTACTTC	CASSPSQDEVGEQYF
TRBJ2-5	.	.	TRBV5-1	TGCGCCAGCAGCTTGCCGCGCGAAGAGACCCAGTACTTC	CASSLPREETQYF
TRBJ1-1	.	.	TRBV12-3/TRBV12-4	TGTGCCAGCACCACATACTCACGCACTCTGAGGGCTTTCTTT	CASTTYSRTLRAFF
TRBJ2-7	few	.	TRBV28	TGTGCCAGCAGTCCGTCTAGGGAGCAGTACTTC	CASSPSREQYF
TRBJ1-1	.	.	TRBV19	TGTGCCAGTAGTATGCAGGGTCCCATTGTCCGGGAAGCTTTCTTT	CASSMQGPIVREAFF
TRBJ2-1	.	.	TRBV21-1	TGTGCCAGCAGCAAACTTATTGATAGGACAGCCAGCTCCTACAATGAGCAGTTCTTC	CASSKLIDRTASSYNEQFF
TRBJ1-2	.	.	TRBV3-1	TGTGCCAGCAGTGACCGGGAGAGGCTATATGGCTACACCTTC	CASSDRERLYGYTF
TRBJ2-1	few	.	TRBV10-3	TGTGCCATGGCCCCGACAGGCTCCTACAATGAGCAGTTCTTC	CAMAPTGSYNEQFF
TRBJ2-1	many	.	TRBV12-3/TRBV12-4	TGTGCCAGCAGCAGGGGCGGCAATGAGCAGTTCTTC	CASSRGGNEQFF
TRBJ2-7	many	.	TRBV6-5	TGTGCCAGCAGCAAGACAGCGCCCTACGAGCAGTACTTC	CASSKTAPYEQYF
TRBJ1-1	.	.	TRBV3-1	TGTGCCAGCGGGGGGGGAACGGACACTGAAGCTTTCTTT	CASGGGTDTEAFF
TRBJ1-4	.	.	TRBV6-6	TGTGCCAGTATGTACAGGGAGGTCGGTAATGAAAAACTGTTTTTT	CASMYREVGNEKLFF
TRBJ2-7	many	TRBD1	TRBV20-1	TGCAGTGCTAGGGATATATTGGGACAGGGAAACTCCTACGAGCAGTACTTC	CSARDILGQGNSYEQYF
TRBJ2-3	few	.	TRBV5-1	TGCGCCAGCAGCTTGGAGGGTATAAGCACAGATACGCAGTATTTT	CASSLEGISTDTQYF
TRBJ2-5	.	.	TRBV7-9	TGTGCCAGCAGCACCCCTTTGGACGGCCAAGAGACCCAGTACTTC	CASSTPLDGQETQYF
TRBJ1-2	.	TRBD1	TRBV7-2	TGTGCCAGCAGCGCCGGGACAGGGCTACTCTATGGCTACACCTTC	CASSAGTGLLYGYTF
TRBJ1-5	.	TRBD1	TRBV25-1	TGTGCCAGCGGCGGCGGGACAGGCGGAAATCAGCCCCAGCATTTT	CASGGGTGGNQPQHF
TRBJ1-2	.	.	TRBV7-2	TGTGCCAGCAGCTTAGACCCACAGGGCCTCTATGGCTACACCTTC	CASSLDPQGLYGYTF
TRBJ2-1	once	.	TRBV12-3/TRBV12-4	TGTGCCACCATTGAGGGCGGAGGGGCCAATGAGCAGTTCTTC	CATIEGGGANEQFF
TRBJ1-1	few	TRBD1	TRBV20-1	TGCAGTGCTCAGGGGGGAAGGAACACTGAAGCTTTCTTT	CSAQGGRNTEAFF
TRBJ2-3	.	TRBD2	TRBV12-3/TRBV12-4	TGTGCCAGCAAACAGATAGCGGGATCGACAGATACGCAGTATTTT	CASKQIAGSTDTQYF
TRBJ2-3	.	.	TRBV7-6	TGTGCCAGCAGCCCAAGACAGACTAGCACAGATACGCAGTATTTT	CASSPRQTSTDTQYF
TRBJ1-2	.	.	TRBV6-6	TGTGCCAGCAGTTCGATCGGGACACCCTTTACATATGGCTACACCTTC	CASSSIGTPFTYGYTF
TRBJ2-7	few	TRBD1	TRBV12-3/TRBV12-4	TGTGCCAGCAGCGAGACAGGGCCCTCCTACGAGCAGTACTTC	CASSETGPSYEQYF
TRBJ2-5	.	.	TRBV5-1	TGCGCCAGCAGCCTTGGGGACGGCCCAGGGACCCAGTACTTC	CASSLGDGPGTQYF
TRBJ1-5	.	.	TRBV12-3/TRBV12-4	TGTGCCAGCAGTTTGGGCGGAACTAGCAATCAGCCCCAGCATTTT	CASSLGGTSNQPQHF
TRBJ2-5	.	.	TRBV9	TGTGCCAGCAGCGTAGGGTTAGCGGCGACCCAAGAGACCCAGTACTTC	CASSVGLAATQETQYF
TRBJ2-1	.	.	TRBV6-2/TRBV6-3	TGTGCCGGTACCCCGCAGGGACTGTCCAGCTCCTACAATGAGCAGTTCTTC	CAGTPQGLSSSYNEQFF
TRBJ1-2	.	.	TRBV12-3/TRBV12-4	TGTGCCAGCAGCCACCGTTCCTGGGGGGATGGCTACACCTTC	CASSHRSWGDGYTF
TRBJ2-3	.	TRBD1	TRBV24-1	TGTGCCACCAGTGGCCGGGACAGCCCCACAGATACGCAGTATTTT	CATSGRDSPTDTQYF
TRBJ2-7	few	TRBD2	TRBV12-3/TRBV12-4	TGTGCCAACAGAGGGGGGACTAGCGGGCGTTCCTACGAGCAGTACTTC	CANRGGTSGRSYEQYF
TRBJ2-7	.	.	TRBV21-1	TGTGCCAGCAGCACCTTCCCACGGGACGAGCAGTACTTC	CASSTFPRDEQYF